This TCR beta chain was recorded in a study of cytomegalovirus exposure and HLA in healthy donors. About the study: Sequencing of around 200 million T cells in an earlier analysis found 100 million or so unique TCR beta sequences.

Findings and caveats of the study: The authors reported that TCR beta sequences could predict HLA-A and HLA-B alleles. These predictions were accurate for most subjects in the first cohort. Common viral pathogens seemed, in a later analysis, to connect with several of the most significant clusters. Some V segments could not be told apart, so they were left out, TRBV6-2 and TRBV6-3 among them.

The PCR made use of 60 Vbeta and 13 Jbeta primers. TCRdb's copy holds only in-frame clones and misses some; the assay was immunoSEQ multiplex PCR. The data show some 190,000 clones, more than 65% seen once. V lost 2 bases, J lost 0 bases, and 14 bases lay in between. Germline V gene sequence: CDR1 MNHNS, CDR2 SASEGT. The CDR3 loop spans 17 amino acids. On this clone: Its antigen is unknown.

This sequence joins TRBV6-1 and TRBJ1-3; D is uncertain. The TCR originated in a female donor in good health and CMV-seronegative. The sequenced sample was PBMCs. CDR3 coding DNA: TGTGCCAGCAGTGAAAGGCACAGTTTTACCTCTGGAAACACCATATATTTT. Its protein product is CASSERHSFTSGNTIYF.